Listed below are T cell receptor beta chains from one sample, sequenced in a study of T cells expressing NK-cell markers. TCRdb derives one entry per CDR3 protein from the 5' RACE reads, leaving out DNA. This sample's table has more than 400,000 distinct CDR3 sequences. The specimen was blood T cells: a sorted CD56 or NKG2C T cell subset, CD4+ or CD8+ T cells, or bulk PBMC T cells (not recorded which). Receptors were obtained from a woman aged 18 to 69 in good health. The CDR3 runs from the conserved cysteine through the conserved F or W.

TRBJ1-4,TRBV30,CAWRGPYEKLFF
TRBJ2-4,TRBV6-2/TRBV6-3,CASSFWSVAKNIQYF
TRBJ1-2,TRBV4-3,CASSQDSGYTF
TRBJ1-1,TRBV20-1,CSARQGRTEAFF
TRBJ2-5,TRBV11-2,CASSLGRGKGAWQETQYF
TRBJ1-1,TRBV29-1,CSVTGQGMNTEAFF
TRBJ2-3,TRBV19,CASSIRGQEQDTQYF
TRBJ1-5,TRBV6-5,CASSYSSQGVSNQPQHF
TRBJ2-3,TRBV20-1,CSASTSGGAYLTDTQYF
TRBJ2-5,TRBV9,CASSPRWGEGSMETQYF
TRBJ2-5,TRBV9,CASSVEGGLAETQYF
TRBJ2-5,TRBV7-2,CASSFSTGETQYF
TRBJ1-2,TRBV12-3/TRBV12-4,CASRGQFGYTF
TRBJ1-5,TRBV5-6,CASSLEWIGTGQLGQPQHF
TRBJ1-4,TRBV10-3,CAISERPATATNEKLFF
TRBJ2-1,TRBV7-2,CASSAQQSSEQFF
TRBJ2-1,TRBV11-1,CASSPRPGTGNGMGNEQFF
TRBJ1-1,TRBV5-1,CASSLVPGLYTEAFF
TRBJ2-7,TRBV3-1,CASSRRLLGSSYEQYF
TRBJ2-3,TRBV20-1,CSARDATGDGTDTQYF
TRBJ2-1,TRBV9,CASSVDGRGNEQFF
TRBJ1-1,TRBV20-1,CSARLPGRGVTEAFF
TRBJ2-3,TRBV15,CATRGTVTDTQYF
TRBJ2-3,TRBV4-2,CASSGGTSGGPPITDTQYF
TRBJ1-1,TRBV7-3,CASSLTGSHPEAFF
TRBJ2-7,TRBV28,CASRIALRGLTPYEQYF
TRBJ2-3,TRBV7-9,CASSLSNGPTDTQYF
TRBJ2-2,TRBV7-7,CASSRGPENTGELFF
TRBJ1-4,TRBV20-1,CSALGGGVNEKLFF
TRBJ2-7,TRBV27,CATRSRDSYEQYF
TRBJ2-1,TRBV20-1,CSARSLVASYNEQFF
TRBJ1-5,TRBV10-3,CAISQGIGNQPQHF
TRBJ2-3,TRBV10-3,CAISERGAGVLDTQYF
TRBJ1-6,TRBV12-3/TRBV12-4,CASSLGKGVRSSPLHF
TRBJ2-1,TRBV7-3,CASSSPGPGVAGEQFF